The 14 T cell receptor beta chains listed next were all sequenced from one sample in a study of blood T cell repertoires in COVID-19. Clones were read by immunoSEQ multiplex PCR, and TCRdb kept only the in-frame ones, dropping some. The sample has about 20,000 clones; roughly nine tenths are singletons. The sequenced sample consisted of peripheral blood. The receptors were sampled from a human donor with active COVID-19. The donor label of this sample is uncertain.

This CDR3 is CASSPWERYTDTQYF. For the CDR3, the DNA is TGTGCCAGCAGTCCGTGGGAGCGGTACACAGATACGCAGTATTTT. This chain connects TRBV27 to TRBJ2-3; weak D call: TRBD2 (5 bases). From germline, CDR1 is MNHEY and CDR2 SMNVEV (reference sequence). The CDR3 runs to 15 residues. Deletions cut 5 bases from V and 2 bases from J, with 14 bases between.

This clone was seen a single time. V and J are TRBV28 and TRBJ1-1; D possibly corresponds to TRBD1 (6 bases). Germline V gives CDR1 MDHEN, CDR2 SYDVKM. This CDR3 comprises 14 residues. V lost 4 bases to trimming and J lost 0 bases, with 9 bases between them. The CDR3: CASSYRVMNTEAFF. As DNA, the CDR3 is TGTGCCAGCAGTTACAGGGTCATGAACACTGAAGCTTTCTTT.

In this sample, this clone turned up once. The chain combines TRBV6-6 with TRBJ2-5; the D is unclear. Germline V lookup: CDR1 MNHNY, CDR2 SVGAGI (reference sequence). The CDR3 is 11 residues long. The germline V and J ends were trimmed by 6 bases and 5 bases, with 7 bases remaining between them. CDR3 sequence reads: CASSSQETQYF. The CDR3, as DNA: TGTGCCAGCAGCTCCCAGGAGACCCAGTACTTC.

The chain joins TRBV28 to TRBJ1-2, with D unresolved. The germline CDR1 and CDR2 sequences are MDHEN and SYDVKM. The germline V and J ends were trimmed by 2 bases and 4 bases, with 11 bases remaining between them. This CDR3 is 14 amino acids long. The CDR3 DNA follows: TGTGCCAGCAGTTTAGCGGTTTTGGGCTATGGCTACACCTTC. Protein: CASSLAVLGYGYTF.

The V gene is TRBV29-1, the J gene TRBJ1-1; D remains ambiguous. Trimming removed 5 bases at V and 0 bases at J, with 10 bases between. CDR3 length: 13 residues. Germline-derived CDR1 and CDR2 are SQVTM and ANQGSEA. The CDR3 is CSVNLLLNTEAFF. The CDR3 DNA is TGCAGCGTTAACTTATTGCTGAACACTGAAGCTTTCTTT. Complete variable domain (other parts from reference TRBV29-1 and TRBJ1-1): SAVISQKPSRDICQRGTSLTIQCQVDSQVTMMFWYRQQPGQSLTLIATANQGSEATYESGFVIDKFPISRPNLTFSTLTVSNMSPEDSSIYLCSVNLLLNTEAFFGQGTRLTVV.

The V call is TRBV4-2, the J call TRBJ1-3, with D unclear. Trimming cost V 2 bases and J 0 bases, with 11 bases left between them. Germline V gives CDR1 LGHNA, CDR2 YNFKEQ. This CDR3 is built from 16 residues. As DNA, the CDR3 is TGTGCCAGCAGCCAATCCGGCGGGGACTCTGGAAACACCATATATTTT. Translated: CASSQSGGDSGNTIYF.

The J gene is TRBJ1-4, the V gene TRBV6-6; D may be TRBD1 (6 bases). CDR3 size: 13 residues. Germline assignment: CDR1 MNHNY and CDR2 SVGAGI (reference sequence). The V and J ends lost 7 bases and 6 bases respectively, with 12 bases between them. CDR3 protein: CASMINRDEKLFF. The DNA of the CDR3 is TGTGCCAGCATGATTAACAGGGATGAAAAACTGTTTTTT.

The J gene is TRBJ2-3, the V gene TRBV12-3 or TRBV12-4, with D hard to call. The V and J ends lost 3 bases and 4 bases respectively, with 8 bases between them. The CDR3 sequence is 13 residues long. CDR3 DNA: TGTGCCAGCAGTTTCAGTGGCCCAGATACGCAGTATTTT. Translation: CASSFSGPDTQYF.

The chain employs TRBV4-1 and TRBJ2-7; TRBD1 is a possible D gene (6 bases). CDR3 length: 16 residues. Trimming left V 0 bases short and J 2 bases short, with 14 bases between. Germline V lookup: CDR1 MGHRA, CDR2 YSYEKL. The CDR3 spells CASSQEQVTGTYEQYF. The CDR3, as DNA: TGCGCCAGCAGCCAAGAGCAGGTTACAGGGACCTACGAGCAGTACTTC.

CDR3 sequence reads: CASSHPGHRPGELFF. In DNA, the CDR3 is TGCGCCAGCAGTCACCCGGGCCACAGGCCCGGGGAGCTGTTTTTT. The gene calls are TRBV10-1 and TRBJ2-2, with D possibly being TRBD1 (5 bases). This CDR3 has 15 amino acids. CDR1 and CDR2 (germline): WNHNN, SYGVQD (reference sequence). V was clipped by 5 bases and J by 6 bases, with 16 bases between them.

This clone was counted between two and nine times. V usage is TRBV28 and J usage is TRBJ1-2; possible D gene TRBD1, 5 bases. The CDR3 totals 16 residues. V was shortened by 2 bases and J by 3 bases, with 16 bases between the two germline ends. Germline V gives CDR1 MDHEN, CDR2 SYDVKM. The CDR3 protein is CASSLGGGRADYGYTF. CDR3 in DNA: TGTGCCAGCAGTTTAGGGGGTGGGAGGGCAGACTATGGCTACACCTTC.

V and J are TRBV5-4 and TRBJ2-6; D perhaps matches TRBD2 (6 bases). CDR1 is SGHNT and CDR2 is YYREEE in the germline V gene (reference sequence). Trimming left V 7 bases short and J 3 bases short, with 11 bases between. CDR3 length: 14 residues. The CDR3 nucleotides are TGTGCCAGCGCACGGGGGTATGGGGCCAACGTCCTGACTTTC. Translating gives CASARGYGANVLTF.

CDR3 protein: CASSPQDTSSGNTIYF. The DNA of the CDR3 is TGTGCCAGCAGCCCCCAGGACACGAGCTCTGGAAACACCATATATTTT. The chain is built from TRBV9 and TRBJ1-3; D perhaps matches TRBD1 (5 bases). Germline lookup yields CDR1 SGDLS and CDR2 YYNGEE. The CDR3 is 16 residues long. V lost 4 bases to trimming and J lost 0 bases, with 14 bases between them. The full variable domain, in which reference TRBV9 and TRBJ1-3 provide the parts outside the CDR3, is DSGVTQTPKHLITATGQRVTLRCSPRSGDLSVYWYQQSLDQGLQFLIQYYNGEERAKGNILERFSAQQFPDLHSELNLSSLELGDSALYFCASSPQDTSSGNTIYFGEGSWLTVV.

V is TRBV5-1 and J is TRBJ1-4; the match to TRBD1 covers 10 bases. The V gene's germline CDR1 is SGHRS and CDR2 YFSETQ. V lost 4 bases, J lost 6 bases, and 9 bases stayed unmatched. The CDR3 is 16 residues long. The CDR3 loop is CASSLAGTGDDEKLFF. The CDR3 nucleotides read TGCGCCAGCAGCCTTGCGGGGACAGGGGACGATGAAAAACTGTTTTTT.